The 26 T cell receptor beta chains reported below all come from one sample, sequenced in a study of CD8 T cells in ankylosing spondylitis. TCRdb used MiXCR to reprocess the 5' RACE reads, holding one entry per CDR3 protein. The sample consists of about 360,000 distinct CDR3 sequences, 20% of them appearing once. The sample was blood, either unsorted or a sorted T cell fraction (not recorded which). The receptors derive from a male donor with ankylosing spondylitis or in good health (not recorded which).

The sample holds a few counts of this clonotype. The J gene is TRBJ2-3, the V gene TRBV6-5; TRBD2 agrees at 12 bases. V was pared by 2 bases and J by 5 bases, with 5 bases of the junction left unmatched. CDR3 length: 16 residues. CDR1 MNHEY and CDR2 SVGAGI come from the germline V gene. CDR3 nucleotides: TGTGCCAGCAGTTACGAGACTAGCGGGGGTAAAGATACGCAGTATTTT. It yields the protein CASSYETSGGKDTQYF.

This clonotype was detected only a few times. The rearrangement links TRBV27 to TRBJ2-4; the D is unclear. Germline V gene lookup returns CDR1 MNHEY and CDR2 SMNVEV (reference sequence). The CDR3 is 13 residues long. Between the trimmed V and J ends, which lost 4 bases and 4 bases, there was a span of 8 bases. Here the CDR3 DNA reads TGTGCCAGCAGTTCCCAGCTTAAAAACATTCAGTACTTC. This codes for CASSSQLKNIQYF.

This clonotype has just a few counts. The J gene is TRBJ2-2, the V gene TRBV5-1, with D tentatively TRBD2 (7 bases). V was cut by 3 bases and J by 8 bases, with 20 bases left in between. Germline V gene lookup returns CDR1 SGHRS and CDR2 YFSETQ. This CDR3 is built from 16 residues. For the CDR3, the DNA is TGCGCCAGCAGCTCCTTTCGTCGGGGGGCCTCAGGGGAGCTGTTTTTT. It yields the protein CASSSFRRGASGELFF.

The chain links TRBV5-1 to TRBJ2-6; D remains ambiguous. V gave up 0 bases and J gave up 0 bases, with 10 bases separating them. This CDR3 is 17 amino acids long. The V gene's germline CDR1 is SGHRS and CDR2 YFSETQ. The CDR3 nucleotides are TGCGCCAGCAGCTTGGCCGTTCACAACTCTGGGGCCAACGTCCTGACTTTC. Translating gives CASSLAVHNSGANVLTF.

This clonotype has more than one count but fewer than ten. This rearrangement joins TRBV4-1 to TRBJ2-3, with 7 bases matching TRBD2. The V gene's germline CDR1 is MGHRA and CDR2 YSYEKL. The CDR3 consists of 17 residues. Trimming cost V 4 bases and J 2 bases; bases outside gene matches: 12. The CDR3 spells CASSPLPSGAYTDTQYF. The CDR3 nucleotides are TGCGCCAGCAGCCCCCTCCCAAGCGGGGCCTACACAGATACGCAGTATTTT.

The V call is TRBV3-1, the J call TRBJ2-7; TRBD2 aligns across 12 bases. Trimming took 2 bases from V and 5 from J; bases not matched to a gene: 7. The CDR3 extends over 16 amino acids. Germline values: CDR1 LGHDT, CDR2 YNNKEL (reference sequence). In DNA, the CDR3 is TGTGCCAGCAGCCAAATCGGACTAGCGGGGTATCACGAGCAGTACTTC. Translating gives CASSQIGLAGYHEQYF.

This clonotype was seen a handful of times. Here the CDR3 DNA reads TGTGCCAGCAACTCTGTCGGGGGGAACACCGGGGAGCTGTTTTTT. Its protein is CASNSVGGNTGELFF. The chain combines TRBV12-3 or TRBV12-4 with TRBJ2-2, with D tentatively TRBD2 (6 bases). The V gene lost 7 bases and the J gene lost 1 base, with 13 bases spanning the gap. CDR3 size: 15 residues.

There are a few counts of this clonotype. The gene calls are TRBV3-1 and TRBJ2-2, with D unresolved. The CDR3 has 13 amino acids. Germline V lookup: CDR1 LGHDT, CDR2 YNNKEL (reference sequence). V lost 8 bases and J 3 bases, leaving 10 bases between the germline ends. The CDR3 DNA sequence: TGTGCCAGCCTCAGCGTGGACACCGGGGAGCTGTTTTTT. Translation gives CASLSVDTGELFF.

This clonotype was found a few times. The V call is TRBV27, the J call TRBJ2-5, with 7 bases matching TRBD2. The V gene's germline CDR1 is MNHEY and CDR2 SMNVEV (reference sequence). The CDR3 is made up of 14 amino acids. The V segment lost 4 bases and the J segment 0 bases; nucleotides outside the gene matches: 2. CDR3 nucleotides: TGTGCCAGCAGTTCGCTAGCGGACCAAGAGACCCAGTACTTC. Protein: CASSSLADQETQYF.

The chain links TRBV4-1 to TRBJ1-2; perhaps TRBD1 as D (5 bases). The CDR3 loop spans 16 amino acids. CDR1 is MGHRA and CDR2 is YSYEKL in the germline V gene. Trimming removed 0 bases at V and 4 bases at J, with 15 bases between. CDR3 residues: CASSQDPKQVFYGYTF. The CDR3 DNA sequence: TGCGCCAGCAGCCAAGACCCAAAACAGGTCTTCTATGGCTACACCTTC.

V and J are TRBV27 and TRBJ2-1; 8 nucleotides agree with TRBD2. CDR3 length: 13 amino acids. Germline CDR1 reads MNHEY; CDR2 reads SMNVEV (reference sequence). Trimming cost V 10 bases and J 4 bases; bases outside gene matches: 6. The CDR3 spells CATGLAGYNEQFF. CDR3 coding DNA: TGTGCCACCGGACTAGCTGGGTACAATGAGCAGTTCTTC.

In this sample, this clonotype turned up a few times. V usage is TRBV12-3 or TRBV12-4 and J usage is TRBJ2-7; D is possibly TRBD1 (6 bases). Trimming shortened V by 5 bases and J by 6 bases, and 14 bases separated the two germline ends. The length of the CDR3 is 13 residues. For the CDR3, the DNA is TGTGCCAGCAGTCCCGGACACAGGGTCGAGCAGTACTTC. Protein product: CASSPGHRVEQYF.

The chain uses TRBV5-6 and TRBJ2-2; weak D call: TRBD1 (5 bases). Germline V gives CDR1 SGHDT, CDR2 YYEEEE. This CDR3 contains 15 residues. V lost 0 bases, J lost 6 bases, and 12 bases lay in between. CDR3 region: CASSLGRAKPGELFF. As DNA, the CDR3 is TGTGCCAGCAGCTTGGGCAGGGCGAAACCCGGGGAGCTGTTTTTT.

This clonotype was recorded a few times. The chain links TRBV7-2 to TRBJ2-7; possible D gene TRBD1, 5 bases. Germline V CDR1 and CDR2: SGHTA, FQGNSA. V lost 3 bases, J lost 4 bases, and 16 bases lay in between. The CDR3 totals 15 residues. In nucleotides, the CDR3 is TGTGCCAGCAGCTTTGGGGCAGGGTGGTCATACGAGCAGTACTTC. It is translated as CASSFGAGWSYEQYF.

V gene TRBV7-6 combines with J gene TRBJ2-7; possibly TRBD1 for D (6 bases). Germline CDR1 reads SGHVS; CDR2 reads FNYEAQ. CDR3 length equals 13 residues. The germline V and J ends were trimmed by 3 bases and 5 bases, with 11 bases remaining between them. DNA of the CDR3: TGTGCCAGCAGCTTTTCGAGGGGGAACGAGCAGTACTTC. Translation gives CASSFSRGNEQYF.

The DNA of the CDR3 is TGCAGCGTTGAAGCCCGGGACTTTCAAGAGACCCAGTACTTC. Translation: CSVEARDFQETQYF. This chain links TRBV29-1 with TRBJ2-5, with TRBD2 as a possible D gene (6 bases). V was shortened by 1 base and J by 2 bases, with 11 bases between the two germline ends. This CDR3 contains 14 residues. Germline values: CDR1 SQVTM, CDR2 ANQGSEA.

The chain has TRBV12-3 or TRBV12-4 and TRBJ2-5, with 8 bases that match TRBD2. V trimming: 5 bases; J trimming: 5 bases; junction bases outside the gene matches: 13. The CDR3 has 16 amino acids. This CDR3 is CASSPLGLAIMETQYF. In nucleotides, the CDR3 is TGTGCCAGCAGTCCCCTTGGACTAGCTATTATGGAGACCCAGTACTTC.

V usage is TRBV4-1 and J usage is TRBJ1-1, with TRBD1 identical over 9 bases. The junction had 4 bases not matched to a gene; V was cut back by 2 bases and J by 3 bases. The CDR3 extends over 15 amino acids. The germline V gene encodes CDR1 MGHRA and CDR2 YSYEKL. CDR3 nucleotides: TGCGCCAGCAGCCAACGGGACAGGGCACACACTGAAGCTTTCTTT. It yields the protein CASSQRDRAHTEAFF.

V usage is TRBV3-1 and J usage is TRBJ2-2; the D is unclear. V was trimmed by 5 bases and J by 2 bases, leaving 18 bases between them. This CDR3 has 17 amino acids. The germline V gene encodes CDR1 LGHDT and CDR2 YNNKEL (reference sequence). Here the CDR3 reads CASSILNPVVNTGELFF. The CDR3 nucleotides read TGTGCCAGCAGCATCCTTAATCCCGTAGTCAACACCGGGGAGCTGTTTTTT.

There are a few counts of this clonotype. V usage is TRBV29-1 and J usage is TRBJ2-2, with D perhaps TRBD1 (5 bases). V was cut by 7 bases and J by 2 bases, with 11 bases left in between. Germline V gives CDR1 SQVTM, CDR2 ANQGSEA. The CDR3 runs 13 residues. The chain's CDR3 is CSADSLNTGELFF. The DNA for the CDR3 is TGCAGCGCTGACAGTTTAAACACCGGGGAGCTGTTTTTT.

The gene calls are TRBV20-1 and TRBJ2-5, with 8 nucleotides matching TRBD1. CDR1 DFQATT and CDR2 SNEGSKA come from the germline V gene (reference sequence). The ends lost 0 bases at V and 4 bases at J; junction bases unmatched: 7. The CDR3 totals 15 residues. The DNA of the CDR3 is TGCAGTGCTAGAGACCCGCAGGGGGCATCAGAGACCCAGTACTTC. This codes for CSARDPQGASETQYF.

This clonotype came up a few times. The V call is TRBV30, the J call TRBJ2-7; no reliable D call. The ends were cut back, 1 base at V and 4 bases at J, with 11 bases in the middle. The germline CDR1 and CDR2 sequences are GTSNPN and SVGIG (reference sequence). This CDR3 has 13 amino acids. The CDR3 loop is CAWSGQAWYEQYF. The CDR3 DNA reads TGTGCCTGGAGTGGGCAGGCTTGGTACGAGCAGTACTTC. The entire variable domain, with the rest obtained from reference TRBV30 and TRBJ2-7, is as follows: SQTIHQWPATLVQPVGSPLSLECTVEGTSNPNLYWYRQAAGRGLQLLFYSVGIGQISSEVPQNLSASRPQDRQFILSSKKLLLSDSGFYLCAWSGQAWYEQYFGPGTRLTVT.

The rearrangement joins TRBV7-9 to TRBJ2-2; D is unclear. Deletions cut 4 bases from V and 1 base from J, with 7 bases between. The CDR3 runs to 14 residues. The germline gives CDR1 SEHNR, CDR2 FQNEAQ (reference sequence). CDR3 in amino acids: CASSSTRNTGELFF. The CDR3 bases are TGTGCCAGCAGCTCTACACGGAACACCGGGGAGCTGTTTTTT. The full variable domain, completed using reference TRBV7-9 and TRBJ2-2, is DTGVSQNPRHKITKRGQNVTFRCDPISEHNRLYWYRQTLGQGPEFLTYFQNEAQLEKSRLLSDRFSAERPKGSFSTLEIQRTEQGDSAMYLCASSSTRNTGELFFGEGSRLTVL.

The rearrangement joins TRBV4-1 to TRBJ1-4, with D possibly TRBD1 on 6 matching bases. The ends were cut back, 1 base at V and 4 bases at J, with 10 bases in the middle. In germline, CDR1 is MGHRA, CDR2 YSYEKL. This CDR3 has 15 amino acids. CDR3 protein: CASSQAPQGNEKLFF. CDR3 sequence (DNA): TGCGCCAGCAGCCAAGCCCCACAGGGTAATGAAAAACTGTTTTTT.

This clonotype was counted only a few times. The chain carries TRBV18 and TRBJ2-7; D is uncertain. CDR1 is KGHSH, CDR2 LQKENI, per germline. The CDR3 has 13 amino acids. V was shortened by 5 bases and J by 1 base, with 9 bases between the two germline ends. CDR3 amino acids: CASSNDGSYEQYF. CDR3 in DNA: TGTGCCAGCTCAAACGACGGTTCCTACGAGCAGTACTTC.

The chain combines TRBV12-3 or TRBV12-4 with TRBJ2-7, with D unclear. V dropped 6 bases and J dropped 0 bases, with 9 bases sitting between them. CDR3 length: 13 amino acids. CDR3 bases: TGTGCCAGCAGCCCCTGGGCCTCCTACGAGCAGTACTTC. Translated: CASSPWASYEQYF.